One and the same sample provided the 14 T cell receptor beta chains below, sequenced in a study of T cells in localized non-small cell lung cancer. TCRdb keeps only in-frame clones here, not all; method: immunoSEQ multiplex PCR. The repertoire includes under 55,000 clones, around 82% of them detected once, and around 4% sits in the top ten. The sequenced sample was PBMCs, obtained before any cancer treatment. The receptors shown here come from a woman aged 40-75 years with stage II lung adenocarcinoma.

The J gene is TRBJ1-1, the V gene TRBV6-6, with no clear D. Germline lookup yields CDR1 MNHNY and CDR2 SVGAGI (reference sequence). V dropped 6 bases and J dropped 2 bases, with 10 bases sitting between them. This CDR3 has 13 amino acids. The CDR3 DNA is TGTGCCAGCAGCCCGAGAGAAAACACTGAAGCTTTCTTT. This encodes CASSPRENTEAFF.

The chain joins TRBV7-2 to TRBJ2-4; 8 positions match TRBD1. Looked up from germline, CDR1 is SGHTA and CDR2 is FQGNSA. J gave up 2 bases and V 4 bases, and 13 bases lay outside the gene matches. This CDR3 spans 18 amino acids. The DNA of the CDR3 is TGTGCCAGCAGCTCACAAAAATTCCAGGGGGCGACCAAAAACATTCAGTACTTC. The encoded protein is CASSSQKFQGATKNIQYF.

The V call is TRBV30, the J call TRBJ1-3, with D uncertain. Germline V CDR1 and CDR2: GTSNPN, SVGIG (reference sequence). The length of the CDR3 is 12 residues. V was clipped by 5 bases and J by 0 bases, with 5 bases between them. CDR3 sequence: CAWQDSGNTIYF. The CDR3 DNA follows: TGTGCCTGGCAAGACTCTGGAAACACCATATATTTT.

The table lists this clone with a count of one. The chain uses TRBV4-3 and TRBJ1-2; weak D call: TRBD1 (6 bases). Germline V gives CDR1 LGHNA, CDR2 YSLEER. This CDR3 is 15 amino acids long. V lost 0 bases to trimming and J lost 5 bases, with 13 bases between them. CDR3 region: CASSQEHMGQYGYTF. The CDR3 nucleotides are TGCGCCAGCAGCCAAGAACACATGGGACAATATGGCTACACCTTC.

This rearrangement joins TRBV7-3 to TRBJ1-2, with TRBD1 matching over 8 bases. The J segment lost 5 bases and the V segment lost 7 bases, leaving 3 bases of the junction unmatched. CDR1 SGHTA and CDR2 FQGTGA come from the germline V gene. CDR3 length: 12 residues. The CDR3 coding sequence is TGTGCCAGCAACAGACAGGGGTATGGCTACACCTTC. Translation: CASNRQGYGYTF.

This chain connects TRBV15 to TRBJ2-4, with 7 bases identical to TRBD2. The CDR3 sequence is 15 residues long. The germline gives CDR1 LNHNV, CDR2 YYDKDF (reference sequence). The V and J ends lost 0 bases and 5 bases, in that order; junction bases with no gene match: 4. The CDR3 sequence is CATSRDSGGENIQYF. CDR3 sequence (DNA): TGTGCCACCAGCAGAGATTCGGGAGGAGAAAACATTCAGTACTTC.

The chain has TRBV28 and TRBJ1-2; a weak D match, TRBD1 (5 bases). The germline V gene encodes CDR1 MDHEN and CDR2 SYDVKM. This CDR3 contains 15 residues. With 7 bases removed from V and 2 bases from J, the gap between germline ends came to 17 bases. The CDR3: CASTSPGTLNYGYTF. The CDR3, as DNA: TGTGCCAGCACTTCCCCTGGGACCTTGAACTATGGCTACACCTTC.

CDR3 sequence: CASSLRPKGYNEQFF. CDR3 bases: TGTGCCAGCAGCCTTCGGCCCAAGGGATACAATGAGCAGTTCTTC. This rearrangement joins TRBV7-2 to TRBJ2-1; D is undetermined. V lost 5 bases to trimming and J lost 4 bases, with 15 bases between them. This CDR3 is 15 amino acids long. Germline V lookup: CDR1 SGHTA, CDR2 FQGNSA.

This chain connects TRBV5-4 to TRBJ1-2; 7 bases match TRBD1. The CDR3 runs to 12 residues. Trimming at V came to 2 bases and at J to 8 bases, leaving 3 bases not matched to a gene. Germline CDR1 and CDR2: SGHNT and YYREEE (reference sequence). The CDR3 coding sequence is TGTGCCAGCAGCTTCGACAGGGACGGCTACACCTTC. Its protein is CASSFDRDGYTF.

By proportion, this clone is medium-sized. The V and J genes are TRBV7-9 and TRBJ1-4, with TRBD1 identical over 8 bases. The ends lost 5 bases at V and 6 bases at J; junction bases unmatched: 5. Germline CDR1 is SEHNR and CDR2 is FQNEAQ (reference sequence). The CDR3 has 14 amino acids. This CDR3 reads CASSLGQGDEKLFF. As DNA, the CDR3 is TGTGCCAGCAGCCTCGGACAGGGAGATGAAAAACTGTTTTTT.

The chain employs TRBV5-5 and TRBJ1-2, with D perhaps TRBD1 (6 bases). The CDR3 runs to 16 residues. V was shortened by 0 bases and J by 8 bases, with 20 bases between the two germline ends. Per germline, CDR1 SGHKS and CDR2 YYEKEE (reference sequence). Written as DNA, the CDR3 is TGTGCCAGCAGCTTGGATGCCAGGGGCAGCCTCAAAGGCTACACCTTC. This sequence encodes CASSLDARGSLKGYTF.

The genes are TRBV9 and TRBJ2-7, with 8 bases matching TRBD1. Unmatched junction bases numbered 8, after V lost 4 bases and J lost 5 bases. This CDR3 comprises 14 residues. Per germline, CDR1 SGDLS and CDR2 YYNGEE. As DNA, the CDR3 is TGTGCCAGCAGCCCTCGGACAGGGTACGACGAGCAGTACTTC. As protein: CASSPRTGYDEQYF.

In its sample, this clone was seen once. A junction end diverges from the germline sequence, so it may reflect a read error. The J gene is TRBJ2-5, the V gene TRBV7-7; D possibly corresponds to TRBD2 (5 bases). The CDR3 is made up of 14 amino acids. CDR1 is SSHAT, CDR2 FNYEAQ, per germline (reference sequence). For the CDR3, the DNA is TGTGCTAGCAGCTTAGCGACGGACGGAGAGACCCAGTACTTC. Translated, it gives CASSLATDGETQYF. Complete variable domain (other parts from reference TRBV7-7 and TRBJ2-5): GAGVSQSPRYKVTKRGQDVTLRCDPISSHATLYWYQQALGQGPEFLTYFNYEAQPDKSGLPSDRFSAERPEGSISTLTIQRTEQRDSAMYRCASSLATDGETQYFGPGTRLLVL.

The V and J genes are TRBV30 and TRBJ2-7; D possibly uses TRBD1 or TRBD2 (6 bases each). The ends were cut back, 0 bases at V and 4 bases at J, with 16 bases in the middle. The germline gives CDR1 GTSNPN, CDR2 SVGIG (reference sequence). The CDR3 covers 15 residues. In DNA, the CDR3 is TGTGCCTGGAGTGTTCCGGGGGCGAGATCGTACGAGCAGTACTTC. Residues: CAWSVPGARSYEQYF.